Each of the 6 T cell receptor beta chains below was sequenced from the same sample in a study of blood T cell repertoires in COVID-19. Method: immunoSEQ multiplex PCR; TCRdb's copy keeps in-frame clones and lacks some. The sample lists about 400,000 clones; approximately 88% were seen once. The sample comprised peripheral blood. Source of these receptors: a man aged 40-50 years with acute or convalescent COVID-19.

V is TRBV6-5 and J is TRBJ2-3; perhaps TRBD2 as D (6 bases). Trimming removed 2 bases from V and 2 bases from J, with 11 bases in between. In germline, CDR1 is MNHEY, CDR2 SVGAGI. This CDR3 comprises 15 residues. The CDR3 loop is CASSYGAGYTDTQYF. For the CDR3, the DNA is TGTGCCAGCAGTTACGGTGCGGGGTACACAGATACGCAGTATTTT.

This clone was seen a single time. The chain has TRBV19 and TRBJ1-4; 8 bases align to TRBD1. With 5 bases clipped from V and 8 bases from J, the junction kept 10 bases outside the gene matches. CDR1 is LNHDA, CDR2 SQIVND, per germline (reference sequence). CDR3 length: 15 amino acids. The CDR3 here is CASSETQGAREKLFF. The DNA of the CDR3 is TGTGCCAGTAGTGAAACTCAGGGGGCTCGGGAAAAACTGTTTTTT.

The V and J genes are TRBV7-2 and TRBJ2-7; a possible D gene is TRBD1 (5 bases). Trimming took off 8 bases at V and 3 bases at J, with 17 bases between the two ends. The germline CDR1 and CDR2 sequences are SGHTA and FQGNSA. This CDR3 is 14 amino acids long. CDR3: CASRPWGGDYEQYF. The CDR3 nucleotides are TGTGCCAGCCGACCTTGGGGCGGTGACTACGAGCAGTACTTC.

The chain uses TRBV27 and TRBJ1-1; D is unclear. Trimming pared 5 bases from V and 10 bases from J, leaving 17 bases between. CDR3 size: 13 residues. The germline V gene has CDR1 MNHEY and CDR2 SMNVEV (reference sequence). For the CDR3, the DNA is TGTGCCAGCAGTGTAGTGTCGGGGTATGGAGCTTTCTTT. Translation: CASSVVSGYGAFF.

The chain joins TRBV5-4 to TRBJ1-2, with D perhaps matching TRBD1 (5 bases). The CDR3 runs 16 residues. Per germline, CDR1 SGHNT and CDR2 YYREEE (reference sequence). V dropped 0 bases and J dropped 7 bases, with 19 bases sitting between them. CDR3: CASSLDVGEGARGYTF. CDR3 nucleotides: TGTGCCAGCAGCTTGGATGTAGGGGAGGGAGCGCGTGGCTACACCTTC.

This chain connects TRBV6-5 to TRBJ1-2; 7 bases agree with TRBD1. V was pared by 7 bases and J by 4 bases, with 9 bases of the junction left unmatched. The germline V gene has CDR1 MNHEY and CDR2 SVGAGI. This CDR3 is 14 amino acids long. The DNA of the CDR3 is TGTGCCAGCACTCAGAAAGCAGGGGGCTATGGCTACACCTTC. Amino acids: CASTQKAGGYGYTF.